This TCR beta chain stems from a study of blood T cell repertoires in COVID-19. Study-wide context: Whether acute or convalescent, the COVID-19 samples came from the United States, Italy and Spain. PBMCs, B-cell-depleted T cells, or T cells were the source of the cDNA or gDNA that made up the material.

In the original analysis: The assay estimated nucleated cells by amplifying reference gene primers. Clones were sequenced by immunoSEQ multiplex PCR, and TCRdb holds only the in-frame ones, with some missing. That table supplies the V and J calls and clone size; D and trimming were determined from the DNA. The top ten clones hold 2% to 3% of a sample with over 200,000 clones, under 90% of them seen once. Sequences were obtained from peripheral blood. The sequence derives from a woman in her thirties or forties with active or convalescent COVID-19.

The CDR3 DNA is TGCGCCAGCAGCGGGACAGGGATAGGCCCCCAGCATTTT. It specifies CASSGTGIGPQHF. The chain is built from TRBV4-1 and TRBJ1-5; 9 bases are shared with TRBD1. The V and J ends lost 5 bases and 10 bases, in that order; junction bases with no gene match: 6. This CDR3 contains 13 residues. CDR1 and CDR2 from the germline V gene are MGHRA and YSYEKL.